The 29 T cell receptor beta chains below all came from one sample that was sequenced in a study of CD8+ T cells in alopecia areata. RNA extraction was followed by reverse transcription into cDNA, which acted as the sequencing template. The data were produced by immunoSEQ multiplex PCR, yet TCRdb's version contains in-frame clones alone and is incomplete. The sample contains more than 250,000 clones, none occurring once; roughly 1.2% lies in the top ten. Sorting used CD4, CD8alpha, NKG2D, NKG2ACE and other markers on pooled cutaneous lymph node cells. Material: CD4+ T cells sorted from a lymph node. All receptors come from a C3H/HeJ mouse with alopecia areata. The MHC haplotype recorded for the strain is H2-k.

This clone was seen more than once but under ten times. Gene names refer to mouse genes. The read ends 4 residues early relative to the CDR3; the germline J gene fills the gap. The same CDR3 also results from other DNA sequences found in this sample. This rearrangement joins TRBV19 to TRBJ2-5; D is ambiguous. Per the germline V gene, CDR1 is FNHDT and CDR2 is SITEND (reference sequence). The V gene lost 2 bases and the J gene lost 3 bases, with 7 bases spanning the gap. The CDR3 is 13 residues long. The CDR3: CASSIRQQDTQYF. The covered CDR3 bases are TGTGCCAGCAGTATCAGACAACAAGAC.

As concerns this clone: The gene names given are mouse names. Sequencing ends 4 residues short of the CDR3 end; the germline J gene provides the rest. The identical CDR3 is also encoded by other nucleotide sequences in the sample. This chain links TRBV13-3 with TRBJ2-1; TRBD2 aligns across 13 bases. This CDR3 is 16 amino acids long. V gave up 3 bases and J gave up 3 bases; unmatched junction bases: 3. Germline V gives CDR1 NNHDY, CDR2 SYVADS. The CDR3 here is CASSAGTGGGYAEQFF. The DNA read from the CDR3 is TGTGCCAGCAGTGCCGGGACTGGGGGGGGCTATGCT.

Concerning this clone itself: The germline and genes are mouse ones. The sequenced CDR3 bases are TGTGCCAGCAGCCTTCACTCAAACACCGGG. This gives the protein CASSLHSNTG. The whole CDR3 protein is CASSLHSNTGQLYF. V gene TRBV5 combines with J gene TRBJ2-2; no clear D. The read terminates 4 residues ahead of where the CDR3 ends, so the germline J gene completes it. Trimming shortened V by 4 bases and J by 0 bases, and 6 bases separated the two germline ends. Per the germline V gene, CDR1 is LGHNA and CDR2 is YNLKQL (reference sequence). The CDR3 loop spans 14 amino acids.

This clone has just a few counts. All gene names here are mouse names. The read halts 4 residues ahead of the CDR3 end, with the missing end drawn from the germline J gene. V usage is TRBV13-3 and J usage is TRBJ1-2; TRBD1 might be the D (6 bases). Germline V gene sequence: CDR1 NNHDY, CDR2 SYVADS. Trimming pared 0 bases from V and 1 base from J, leaving 10 bases between. The CDR3 loop spans 15 amino acids. The CDR3 is CASSDERGKNSDYTF. Incomplete CDR3 DNA: TGTGCCAGCAGTGATGAGAGGGGGAAAAACTCC.

Concerning this clone: Gene and germline names: mouse. The read terminates 4 residues ahead of where the CDR3 ends, so the germline J gene completes it. The chain is built from TRBV5 and TRBJ2-2; TRBD2 matches 8 bases. Trimming removed 4 bases from V and 1 base from J; junction bases left unmatched: 2. The CDR3 consists of 15 residues. The V gene's germline CDR1 is LGHNA and CDR2 YNLKQL (reference sequence). The covered CDR3 bases are TGTGCCAGCAGCCTACTGGGGGAAAACACCGGG. Translating it yields CASSLLGENTG. The whole CDR3 sequence reads CASSLLGENTGQLYF.

This clone has a handful of counts. These gene names are mouse names. The read ends 4 residues before the CDR3 terminus; that terminus is restored from the germline J gene. This chain uses TRBV14 with TRBJ2-7, with TRBD1 as a possible D gene (6 bases). Looked up from germline, CDR1 is SGHDT and CDR2 is FRDEAV. The CDR3 loop spans 14 amino acids. Trimming cost V 5 bases and J 0 bases, with 12 bases left between them. CDR3 in amino acids: CASRPRGGSYEQYF. CDR3 bases read: TGTGCCAGCAGGCCCAGAGGGGGCTCCTAT. The whole variable domain, remainder taken from reference TRBV14 and TRBJ2-7, is EAGVTQSPRYAVLQEGQAVSFWCDPISGHDTLYWYQQPRDQGPQLLVYFRDEAVIDNSQLPSDRFSAVRPKGTNSTLKIQSAKQGDTATYLCASRPRGGSYEQYFGPGTRLTVL.

As to this clone: These gene names are mouse names. The read terminates 4 residues before the CDR3 end, so the remaining end is supplied by the germline J gene. Other DNA sequences in this sample translate to the same CDR3. This rearrangement joins TRBV13-1 to TRBJ1-2; 9 bases are a match to TRBD1. The CDR3 length is 14 residues. The germline gives CDR1 NSHNY, CDR2 SYGAGN. V lost 6 bases, J lost 0 bases, and 3 bases stayed unmatched. The CDR3 reads CASTRDRANSDYTF. The CDR3 DNA, read in part, is TGTGCCAGCACACGGGACAGGGCAAACTCC.

Details on this clone: Mouse germline and gene names are used. The CDR3 goes on 4 residues after the read ends, and that part is filled in from the germline J gene. The V call is TRBV13-2, the J call TRBJ2-5, with 14 bases lining up with TRBD2. The CDR3 is 16 residues long. Germline CDR1 reads NNHNN; CDR2 reads SYGAGS (reference sequence). With V trimmed by 5 bases and J by 1 base, 3 bases remained unmatched. The CDR3 DNA, read in part, is TGTGCCAGCGGGGGGACTGGGGGGGCCGACCAAGAC. This sequence encodes CASGGTGGADQD. The complete CDR3 protein is CASGGTGGADQDTQYF.

This clone was recorded a few times. Gene names denote mouse genes. The read falls 4 residues short of the CDR3 end, and the missing part is taken from the germline J gene. Other DNA sequences within the sample encode an identical CDR3. This chain connects TRBV13-1 to TRBJ2-2; D is unclear. V lost 3 bases to trimming and J lost 0 bases, with 6 bases between them. The CDR3 loop spans 14 amino acids. From germline, CDR1 is NSHNY and CDR2 SYGAGN. The CDR3 spells CASSGLTNTGQLYF. The sequenced CDR3 bases are TGTGCCAGCAGTGGACTAACAAACACCGGG.

This clone was counted many times. Gene names refer to mouse genes. The read finishes 4 residues shy of the CDR3 end, and the germline J gene is used to complete it. The rearrangement uses TRBV17 and TRBJ2-3; D uncertain. The CDR3 is 16 residues long. The V and J ends lost 0 bases and 0 bases respectively, with 10 bases between them. Germline V gives CDR1 MNHDT, CDR2 YYDKIL. The sequenced part of the CDR3 DNA is TGTGCTAGCAGTAGAGATCCGACAACTAGTGCAGAA. Amino acids: CASSRDPTTSAE. In full, the CDR3 reads CASSRDPTTSAETLYF.

Of note for this clone: The gene names here belong to mouse. The read terminates 4 residues before the CDR3 end, so the remaining end is supplied by the germline J gene. This sequence joins TRBV31 and TRBJ2-5, with 10 nucleotides matching TRBD2. This CDR3 region has 14 residues. Germline CDR1 GKSSPN, CDR2 SITVG. The CDR3 protein is CAWSPGLGRDTQYF. The covered CDR3 bases are TGTGCCTGGAGTCCGGGACTGGGGCGGGAC.

Regarding this clone: Gene names and germline refer to mouse. Here the CDR3 reads CASSPHWGRAETLYF. The CDR3 bases that were read are TGTGCCAGCAGCCCCCACTGGGGGCGTGCAGAA. V gene TRBV5 combines with J gene TRBJ2-3, with 8 bases aligning to TRBD2. Read coverage stops 4 residues before the CDR3 terminus; the germline J gene supplies the remainder. The CDR3 spans 15 residues. CDR1 and CDR2 (germline): LGHNA, YNLKQL (reference sequence). With 4 bases clipped from V and 1 base from J, the junction kept 4 bases outside the gene matches.

In this sample, this clone turned up a few times. The gene names here belong to mouse. The CDR3 extends 4 residues past the end of the read, so its final part is completed from the germline J gene. Other DNA variants within this sample encode the same CDR3. The rearrangement links TRBV19 to TRBJ2-4; perhaps TRBD2 as D (5 bases). The CDR3 is 13 residues long. Germline CDR1 FNHDT, CDR2 SITEND (reference sequence). The CDR3: CASSILGENTLYF. CDR3 DNA (partial): TGTGCCAGCAGTATACTGGGAGAAAAC. The full variable domain, in which reference TRBV19 and TRBJ2-4 provide the parts outside the CDR3, is GGIITQTPKFLIGQEGQKLTLKCQQNFNHDTMYWYRQDSGKGLRLIYYSITENDLQKGDLSEGYDASREKKSSFSLTVTSAQKNEMAVFLCASSILGENTLYFGAGTRLSVL.

Comments on this clone: Here the gene names and germline are mouse. The read stops 4 residues short of the end of the CDR3; the missing end is completed from the germline J gene. V is TRBV1 and J is TRBJ2-1; 7 positions match TRBD1. Germline V gene data show CDR1 as NSQYPW and CDR2 as LRSPGD (reference sequence). V lost 3 bases, J lost 4 bases, and 6 bases stayed unmatched. The CDR3 extends over 15 amino acids. CDR3 in amino acids: CTCSARQGRYAEQFF. Incomplete CDR3 DNA: TGCACCTGCAGTGCCAGACAGGGAAGGTATGCT.

This clone was recorded a few times. Gene names denote mouse genes. Other nucleotide sequences from this sample produce the same CDR3. The sequenced CDR3 bases are TGTGCCAGCACTAACAGGGGTGGTGCAGAA. Residues: CASTNRGGAE. The entire CDR3 sequence reads CASTNRGGAETLYF. The genes are TRBV19 and TRBJ2-3, with 7 nucleotides matching TRBD1. The observed sequence ends 4 residues before the CDR3 terminus, with the missing tail filled in from the germline J gene. Trimming took 6 bases from V and 1 from J; bases not matched to a gene: 5. The CDR3 has 14 amino acids. Germline CDR1 and CDR2: FNHDT and SITEND (reference sequence).

Of note for this clone: The genes are named according to mouse. Sequencing ends 4 residues short of the CDR3 end; the germline J gene provides the rest. The chain links TRBV13-3 to TRBJ2-5, with 8 positions matching TRBD1. Germline lookup yields CDR1 NNHDY and CDR2 SYVADS. V dropped 5 bases and J dropped 0; count of bases not matched to a gene: 5. The CDR3 is made up of 15 amino acids. The CDR3: CASSRQGTNQDTQYF. Partial CDR3 DNA: TGTGCCAGCAGCCGACAGGGGACCAACCAAGAC.

This clone was seen repeatedly, ten times or more. Mouse gene names and germline throughout. The sequenced part of the CDR3 DNA is TGCACCTGCAGTGCAGATCACCTGGGGGTGGGTGCAGAA. It codes for CTCSADHLGVGAE. The CDR3, in full, reads CTCSADHLGVGAETLYF. The V gene is TRBV1, the J gene TRBJ2-3; 7 bases are a match to TRBD2. The DNA ends 4 residues before the CDR3 does, and the rest of the CDR3 is filled in from the germline J gene. V lost 0 bases, J lost 1 base, and 7 bases stayed unmatched. Germline CDR1 NSQYPW, CDR2 LRSPGD (reference sequence). The length of the CDR3 is 17 residues.

There are many counts of this clone. Gene labels here are mouse ones. The observed sequence ends 4 residues before the CDR3 terminus, with the missing tail filled in from the germline J gene. The sample carries other DNA sequences with the same CDR3. V and J are TRBV1 and TRBJ2-1, with 7 nucleotides matching TRBD2. The CDR3 is 14 residues long. Germline values: CDR1 NSQYPW, CDR2 LRSPGD (reference sequence). The junction had 0 bases not matched to a gene; V was cut back by 1 base and J by 3 bases. CDR3 DNA (partial): TGCACCTGCAGTGCAGTGGGGGGCTATGCT. It specifies CTCSAVGGYA. The complete CDR3 sequence is CTCSAVGGYAEQFF.

In this sample, this clone turned up a few times. Gene names and germline refer to mouse. Read sequence stops 4 residues before the CDR3 end, and the germline J gene provides the missing end. The chain recombines TRBV14 with TRBJ2-7; D unclear. Germline CDR1 is SGHDT and CDR2 is FRDEAV. The CDR3 runs 11 residues. The CDR3 spells CASSSVYEQYF. The sequenced part of the CDR3 DNA is TGTGCCAGCAGTTCAGTTTAT.

This clone appeared a few times. The genes are named according to mouse. The CDR3 extends 4 residues past the end of the read, so its final part is completed from the germline J gene. The sample carries other DNA sequences with the same CDR3. The chain uses TRBV5 and TRBJ2-1, with 11 bases fitting TRBD2. Losses at the gene ends were 4 bases for V and 3 bases for J; bases not matched to a gene: 2. The CDR3 loop spans 15 amino acids. Germline loops: CDR1 LGHNA, CDR2 YNLKQL (reference sequence). CDR3: CASSPGLGVYAEQFF. The CDR3 DNA, read in part, is TGTGCCAGCAGCCCGGGACTGGGGGTCTATGCT.

With regard to this clone: Gene labels here are mouse ones. CDR3 loop: CTCSAPGIYNSPLYF. The DNA read from the CDR3 is TGCACCTGCAGTGCACCAGGGATCTATAATTCGCCC. The rearrangement uses TRBV1 and TRBJ1-6, with D perhaps matching TRBD1 (5 bases). The read gets to within 3 residues of the CDR3 end, and the germline J gene fills in the rest. TRBJ1-6 has ORF status, its function being uncertain. The CDR3 sequence is 15 residues long. Germline V gene sequence: CDR1 NSQYPW, CDR2 LRSPGD (reference sequence). The V end lost 2 bases, the J end lost 3 bases, and 8 bases lay between the germline ends.

This clone was seen only a few times. The gene symbols are mouse symbols. The CDR3 DNA, read in part, is TGTGCCAGCAGCCAACTCAACTCC. This codes for CASSQLNS. The entire CDR3 sequence reads CASSQLNSDYTF. The chain recombines TRBV5 with TRBJ1-2; D remains unclear. The read ends 4 residues shy of where the CDR3 ends; the end is completed using the germline J gene. The V gene's germline CDR1 is LGHNA and CDR2 YNLKQL (reference sequence). CDR3 length equals 12 residues. V lost 2 bases and J lost 2, with 3 bases in between.

This clone was counted a few times. Genes here carry mouse names. The read ends 4 residues before the CDR3 terminus; that terminus is restored from the germline J gene. V usage is TRBV5 and J usage is TRBJ2-7, with 9 bases fitting TRBD2. Germline lookup yields CDR1 LGHNA and CDR2 YNLKQL (reference sequence). The CDR3 contains 15 residues. The junction had 3 bases not matched to a gene; V was cut back by 3 bases and J by 0 bases. The sequenced CDR3 bases are TGTGCCAGCAGCCACCCGGGACTGGGCTCCTAT. It codes for CASSHPGLGSY. The full CDR3 protein is CASSHPGLGSYEQYF.

This clone was recorded a few times. Gene names follow the mouse nomenclature. The read is 4 residues too short to cover the CDR3 end, so that end is filled in from the germline J gene. The rearrangement links TRBV13-1 to TRBJ2-1, with 14 bases aligning to TRBD2. V lost 4 bases to trimming and J lost 3 bases; unmatched junction nucleotides: 3. The germline gives CDR1 NSHNY, CDR2 SYGAGN. This CDR3 is built from 16 residues. The covered CDR3 bases are TGTGCCAGCAGTTCCGGGACTGGGGGGGCCTATGCT. Translated: CASSSGTGGAYA. The CDR3 in full is CASSSGTGGAYAEQFF.

For this clone: Gene names and germline refer to mouse. The read falls 4 residues short of the CDR3 end, and the missing part is taken from the germline J gene. The same CDR3 can be traced to other DNA sequences in this sample. The chain joins TRBV13-2 to TRBJ2-1, with 11 bases lining up with TRBD1. Germline V gene data show CDR1 as NNHNN and CDR2 as SYGAGS (reference sequence). V trimming: 5 bases; J trimming: 6 bases; junction bases outside the gene matches: 1. This CDR3 region has 13 residues. CDR3 DNA (partial): TGTGCCAGCGGGGACAGGGGGCTTGCT. This codes for CASGDRGLA. The full CDR3 reads CASGDRGLAEQFF.

This clone appeared a few times. Mouse gene names apply. Read data end 4 residues before the CDR3 end; the end is taken from the germline J gene. The chain combines TRBV13-3 with TRBJ1-1; 8 nucleotides align to TRBD1. V lost 6 bases to trimming and J lost 0 bases; unmatched junction nucleotides: 4. The CDR3 is 14 residues long. The germline V gene encodes CDR1 NNHDY and CDR2 SYVADS. The CDR3 sequence is CASKGQEANTEVFF. Partial CDR3 DNA: TGTGCCAGCAAGGGACAGGAAGCAAACACA.

This clone was seen a handful of times. Germline and genes here are mouse. The CDR3 is cut off 4 residues early in the read; its end comes from the germline J gene. The chain uses TRBV19 and TRBJ2-1; 9 bases are a match to TRBD2. V trimming: 5 bases; J trimming: 4 bases; junction bases outside the gene matches: 4. The CDR3 length is 14 residues. CDR1 and CDR2 from the germline V gene are FNHDT and SITEND (reference sequence). CDR3 sequence: CASSPGTGYAEQFF. CDR3 bases read: TGTGCCAGCAGCCCCGGGACTGGGTATGCT.

There are a few counts of this clone. Mouse germline and gene names are used. The read ends 4 residues shy of where the CDR3 ends; the end is completed using the germline J gene. The chain employs TRBV1 and TRBJ1-1, with D tentatively TRBD1 (6 bases). This CDR3 region has 14 residues. The ends were cut back, 4 bases at V and 3 bases at J, with 12 bases in the middle. Germline CDR1 is NSQYPW and CDR2 is LRSPGD (reference sequence). The CDR3 bases that were read are TGCACCTGCAGTGAGACAGGAGGGGACACA. Amino acids: CTCSETGGDT. The whole CDR3 protein is CTCSETGGDTEVFF.

A word on this clone: Genes and germline are mouse. CDR3 DNA, as far as it was read: TGTGCCAGCAGTGATGCCAGTGACCAAGAC. Translated, it gives CASSDASDQD. The entire CDR3 sequence reads CASSDASDQDTQYF. This chain joins TRBV13-1 and TRBJ2-5; D not resolved. Sequencing ends 4 residues short of the CDR3 end; the germline J gene provides the rest. Trimming took 0 bases from V and 1 from J, leaving 6 bases between them. The germline V gene has CDR1 NSHNY and CDR2 SYGAGN. This CDR3 has 14 amino acids.